The TCR beta chain described here comes from a study of PD-L1 blockade in urothelial cancer. Looked up from germline, CDR1 is MDHEN and CDR2 is SYDVKM. V lost 6 bases, J lost 0 bases, and 8 bases stayed unmatched. This CDR3 is built from 17 residues. This sample's time point: pretreatment peripheral blood. This clone came up once. Here immunoSEQ multiplex PCR was the method, and the copy in TCRdb shows in-frame clones only, minus some. The sample records 40,000 or so clones, 90% to 95% being singletons. The source is a woman aged 55-70 years with urothelial cancer. The gene calls are TRBV28 and TRBJ1-4, with TRBD1 identical over 9 bases. Sample: PBMCs, taken around atezolizumab (anti-PD-L1) treatment. The CDR3 DNA sequence: TGTGCCAGCAGATCGCTCACAGGGGGCTCAACTAATGAAAAACTGTTTTTT. It specifies CASRSLTGGSTNEKLFF.